This T cell receptor beta chain originates from a study of blood T cell repertoires in COVID-19 (dated by TCRdb to the early 2020s). For the study in its entirety: Samples from collaborators originated in the United States, Italy and Spain and spanned both the acute and convalescent phases of COVID-19. The prospective study material was composed of cDNA or gDNA derived from T cells, B-cell-depleted T cells, or PBMCs. Deeply sampled blood TCRbeta repertoires from subjects exposed to, actively infected with, or recovered from COVID-19 were included in the dataset. A freely available public database, intended as a resource for researchers studying the immune response to SARS-CoV-2, is where the repertoires were released. The samples were drawn from the first 160 participants of the ongoing ImmuneRACE study and from over 950 subjects provided by 6 global collaborators. Sample metadata almost always included a de-identified subject ID, COVID-19 status, age in years and sex. Where available, HLA class I and class II types were obtained from metadata supplied by the sample provider rather than from assay-based typing. What the authors observed across the whole study: Clinical and demographic metadata were provided uncurated, with the amount varying by source and participant.

TCRbeta CDR3 regions were amplified from genomic DNA by means of the immunoSEQ Assay, a bias-controlled multiplex PCR. The original pipeline was this. The number of nucleated cells in each sample was estimated from the amplification of reference gene primers within the assay. Sequence reads were collapsed and filtered to measure the absolute abundance of every unique TCRbeta CDR3 rearrangement. For each sample, productive Simpson clonality was calculated by taking the square root of Simpson's diversity index across productive rearrangements. In TCRdb, the immuneACCESS table is reduced to in-frame sequences with V and J assigned. These tables do not hold every clone; where another copy was compared, an unresolved V gene accounts for under half, and the others remain unexplained. V and J calls and clone size are as listed in that table; D and trimming were resolved from the DNA. Present in this sample are 100,000 to 150,000 clones, approximately 90% of which were seen just once. The ten largest make up 25% to 30% of the sample.

Collaborating institutions collected whole blood in K2EDTA tubes following their own protocols. For TCRbeta analysis, collaborators shipped samples as frozen whole blood, isolated PBMCs, or DNA extracted from either of those sample types. Concerning this clone itself: No cognate antigen has been identified for it. The input lacks base qualities; no much larger clone sits a single base away.

The receptor comes from a man aged 65-85 years with active or convalescent COVID-19. The sequenced material came from peripheral blood.

This receptor carries the CDR3 CASSRSSSGSSYEQYF. The DNA sequence is given as TGTGCCAGCAGCCGCTCTTCTAGCGGGAGCTCCTACGAGCAGTACTTC. Recombination linked TRBV3-1 (or the pseudogene TRBV3-2) to TRBJ2-7; 10 middle bases align to TRBD2. The germline V gene encodes CDR1 LGHDT and CDR2 YNNKEL (reference sequence). Trimming removed 4 bases from V and 0 bases from J; the gene matches leave 6 bases unexplained. Inclusive of the bounding cysteine and phenylalanine, the CDR3 is 16 residues long. Just CDR3 DNA is preserved here, 48 bases in frame from base 1.